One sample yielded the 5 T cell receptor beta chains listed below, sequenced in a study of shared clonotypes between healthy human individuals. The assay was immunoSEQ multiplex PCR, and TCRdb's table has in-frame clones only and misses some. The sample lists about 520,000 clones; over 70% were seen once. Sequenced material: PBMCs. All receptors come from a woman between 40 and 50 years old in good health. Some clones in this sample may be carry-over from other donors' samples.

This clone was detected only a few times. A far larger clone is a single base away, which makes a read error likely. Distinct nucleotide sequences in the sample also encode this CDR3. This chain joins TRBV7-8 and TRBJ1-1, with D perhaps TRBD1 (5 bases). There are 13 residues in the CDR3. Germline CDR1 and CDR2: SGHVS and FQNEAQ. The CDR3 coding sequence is TGTGCCAGCAGCTTAGAGGGGAGGACTGAAGCCTTCTTT. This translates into CASSLEGRTEAFF.

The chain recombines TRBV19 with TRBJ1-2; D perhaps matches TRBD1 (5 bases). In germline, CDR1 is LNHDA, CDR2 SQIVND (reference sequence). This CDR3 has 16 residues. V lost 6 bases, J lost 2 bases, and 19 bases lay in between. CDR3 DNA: TGTGCCAGTAGGAGGGGTTTGGACATAGGGAACTATGGCTACACCTTC. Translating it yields CASRRGLDIGNYGYTF.

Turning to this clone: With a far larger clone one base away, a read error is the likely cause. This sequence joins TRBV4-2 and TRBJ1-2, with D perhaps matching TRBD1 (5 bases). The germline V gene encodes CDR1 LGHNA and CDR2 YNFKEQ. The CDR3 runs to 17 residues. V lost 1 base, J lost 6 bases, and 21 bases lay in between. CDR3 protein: CASSQGGGEGKNHGYTF. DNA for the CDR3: TGTGCCAGCAGCCAAGGTGGAGGGGAAGGAAAAAACCATGGCTACACCTTC.

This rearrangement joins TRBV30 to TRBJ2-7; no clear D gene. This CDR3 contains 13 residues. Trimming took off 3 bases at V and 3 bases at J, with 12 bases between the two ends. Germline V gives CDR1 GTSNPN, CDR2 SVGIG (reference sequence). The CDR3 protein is CAWSPGQLYEQYF. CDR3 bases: TGTGCCTGGAGCCCGGGCCAACTCTACGAGCAGTACTTC. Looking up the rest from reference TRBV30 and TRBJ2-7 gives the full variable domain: SQTIHQWPATLVQPVGSPLSLECTVEGTSNPNLYWYRQAAGRGLQLLFYSVGIGQISSEVPQNLSASRPQDRQFILSSKKLLLSDSGFYLCAWSPGQLYEQYFGPGTRLTVT.

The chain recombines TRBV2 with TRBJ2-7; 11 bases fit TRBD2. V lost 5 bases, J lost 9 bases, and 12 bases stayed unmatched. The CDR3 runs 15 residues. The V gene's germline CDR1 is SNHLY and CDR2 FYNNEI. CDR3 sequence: CASSRLAGSPPGQYF. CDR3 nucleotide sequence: TGTGCCAGCAGTAGACTAGCGGGATCACCGCCGGGGCAGTACTTC.